The clone carrying this T cell receptor (beta chain) occurred a few times. What it recognizes is unknown. Only healthy Caucasians were enrolled as donors. This entry is derived from a study of identical twins. Study outcomes and limitations: Abundant beta clonotypes from cord blood bore fewer insertions; memory repertoires lacked this pattern.

The CDR3 consists of 16 residues. CDR1 and CDR2 (germline): ENHRY, SYGVKD. The V gene lost 11 bases and the J gene lost 2 bases, with 25 bases spanning the gap. A template switching step contributed a universal primer site, while unique molecular identifiers were present in the cDNA. TCRdb re-derived calls from the 5' RACE reads in MiXCR, one entry per CDR3 protein. The table lists around 1.7 million distinct CDR3 sequences, around a third of them singletons. Specimen: cord blood. The chain combines TRBV10-3 with TRBJ2-7, with a weak D call TRBD2 (5 bases). This TCR came from a newborn girl in good health. As DNA, the CDR3 is TGTGCCGCAACTAGGACTCGTACCCCTGACGCCTACGAGCAGTACTTC. Encoded protein: CAATRTRTPDAYEQYF.